The 5 T cell receptor beta chains listed next were all sequenced from one sample in a study of T cell repertoires in cytomegalovirus infection. Their specific antigens are unknown. TCRdb independently ran MiXCR on the reads; one entry per CDR3 protein. This sample carries hundreds of thousands of distinct CDR3 sequences, 30% to 35% of them seen once, and the ten largest clones take 18%. The sample consisted of cultured PBMCs, taken from culture after CMV antigen stimulation. The receptor set was obtained from a human donor in good health (CMV status not recorded). Some clones in this sample may be carry-over from other donors' samples.

The V and J genes are TRBV5-1 and TRBJ1-1; D perhaps matches TRBD1 (6 bases). Trimming cost V 4 bases and J 1 base, with 17 bases left between them. The CDR3 is 16 amino acids. Germline V gene data show CDR1 as SGHRS and CDR2 as YFSETQ. CDR3 nucleotides: TGCGCCAGCAGCCCCCTGTGGGACACAAGGAACACTGAAGCTTTCTTT. Translation gives CASSPLWDTRNTEAFF. The whole variable domain, filled in from reference TRBV5-1 and TRBJ1-1, reads KAGVTQTPRYLIKTRGQQVTLSCSPISGHRSVSWYQQTPGQGLQFLFEYFSETQRNKGNFPGRFSGRQFSNSRSEMNVSTLELGDSALYLCASSPLWDTRNTEAFFGQGTRLTVV.

This clonotype has a handful of counts. This rearrangement joins TRBV18 to TRBJ2-7; D is tentatively TRBD1 or TRBD2 (5 bases each). V was shortened by 5 bases and J by 5 bases, with 10 bases between the two germline ends. CDR1 is KGHSH and CDR2 is LQKENI in the germline V gene. There are 12 residues in the CDR3. CDR3 in amino acids: CASSSGTHEQYF. In DNA form, the CDR3 reads TGTGCCAGCTCATCCGGGACCCACGAGCAGTACTTC.

This clonotype was detected a few times. The chain is built from TRBV7-2 and TRBJ2-7; D remains unclear. The CDR3 extends over 15 amino acids. Trimming cost V 3 bases and J 4 bases, with 16 bases left between them. CDR1 and CDR2 (germline): SGHTA, FQGNSA. The CDR3 loop is CASSLSRRHFYEQYF. As DNA, the CDR3 is TGTGCCAGCAGCTTGTCTCGTAGACACTTTTACGAGCAGTACTTC.

This chain joins TRBV27 and TRBJ1-6; 8 nucleotides match TRBD1. Losses at the gene ends were 6 bases for V and 8 bases for J; bases not matched to a gene: 6. The germline gives CDR1 MNHEY, CDR2 SMNVEV (reference sequence). The CDR3 has 14 residues. The CDR3 DNA follows: TGTGCCAGCAGATGGACAGGGAGAGATTCACCCCTCCACTTT. As protein: CASRWTGRDSPLHF.

As for this clonotype: A read error may account for a junction end that differs from germline. The V call is TRBV19, the J call TRBJ1-5; the D is unclear. This CDR3 region has 12 residues. Germline assignment: CDR1 LNHDA and CDR2 SQIVND (reference sequence). In nucleotides, the CDR3 is TGTGCCAGTAGTCCAACGACCGGCCGCCAGGATTTT. Translating it yields CASSPTTGRQDF.